A selection of T cell receptor beta chains follows, all from one sample in a study of T cells in Graves' hyperthyroidism and ophthalmopathy. TCRdb used MiXCR to reprocess the multiplex PCR reads, holding one entry per CDR3 protein. The top ten hold around 24% of the sample, which has 380,000 or so distinct CDR3 sequences, about 14% seen once. The material sequenced was blood. The receptors derive from a young woman with Graves' hyperthyroidism. The CDR3 runs from the conserved cysteine through the conserved F or W. Fields, in order: clone size, D gene, V gene, J gene, CDR3 DNA, CDR3 protein. D genes are given only for firm matches. Rows give clone size only sometimes, using once, few, many, or a class for an expanded clone.

abundance: many; d_gene: TRBD2; v_gene: TRBV20-1; j_gene: TRBJ2-3; CDR3nt: TGCAGTGCCCACCTAAGCGGGAGACCAGATACGCAGTATTTT; CDR3aa: CSAHLSGRPDTQYF
abundance: many; d_gene: NA; v_gene: TRBV12-3/TRBV12-4; j_gene: TRBJ1-5; CDR3nt: TGTGCCAGCAGTTTGAAGCGGGGGCAGCCCCAGCATTTT; CDR3aa: CASSLKRGQPQHF
abundance: NA; d_gene: NA; v_gene: TRBV20-1; j_gene: TRBJ2-1; CDR3nt: TGCAGTGTTAACAGGCGGGATTGGTTCTTC; CDR3aa: CSVNRRDWFF
abundance: NA; d_gene: NA; v_gene: TRBV12-3/TRBV12-4; j_gene: TRBJ2-6; CDR3nt: TGTGCCAGCAGTCCGAGGGGAAGTGGGGCCAACGTCCTGACTTTC; CDR3aa: CASSPRGSGANVLTF
abundance: few; d_gene: NA; v_gene: TRBV25-1; j_gene: TRBJ1-4; CDR3nt: TGTGCCAGCAGTGAATCGGGAACAGGTTCTAATGAAAAACTGTTTTTT; CDR3aa: CASSESGTGSNEKLFF
abundance: many; d_gene: NA; v_gene: TRBV18; j_gene: TRBJ2-6; CDR3nt: TGTGCCAGCTCACCACCGGCTGGGGCCAACGTCCTGACTTTC; CDR3aa: CASSPPAGANVLTF
abundance: few; d_gene: TRBD2; v_gene: TRBV4-2; j_gene: TRBJ2-1; CDR3nt: TGTGCCAGCAGCCAAGCCACTGTAACTAGCGGAAACAATGAGCAGTTCTTC; CDR3aa: CASSQATVTSGNNEQFF
abundance: many; d_gene: NA; v_gene: TRBV6-2/TRBV6-3; j_gene: TRBJ1-2; CDR3nt: TGTGCCAGCAGTTTTGGGGGCTATGGCTACACCTTC; CDR3aa: CASSFGGYGYTF
abundance: many; d_gene: NA; v_gene: TRBV11-2; j_gene: TRBJ2-3; CDR3nt: TGTGCCAGCAGCTTAGGCGGGGACACAGATACGCAGTATTTT; CDR3aa: CASSLGGDTDTQYF
abundance: many; d_gene: NA; v_gene: TRBV28; j_gene: TRBJ1-6; CDR3nt: TGTGCCAGCAGACCGGAGTTTAATTCACCCCTCCACTTT; CDR3aa: CASRPEFNSPLHF
abundance: many; d_gene: NA; v_gene: TRBV28; j_gene: TRBJ1-1; CDR3nt: TGTGCCAGCAGTTTGCAGGGTTCCACTGAAGCTTTCTTT; CDR3aa: CASSLQGSTEAFF
abundance: many; d_gene: TRBD1; v_gene: TRBV6-1; j_gene: TRBJ1-5; CDR3nt: TGTGCCAGCGCTTCCGGGACAGGGTGGCATCAGCCCCAGCATTTT; CDR3aa: CASASGTGWHQPQHF
abundance: NA; d_gene: TRBD1; v_gene: TRBV28; j_gene: TRBJ2-1; CDR3nt: TGTGCCAGCACCCGGGACAGGGGCTACAATGAGCAGTTCTTC; CDR3aa: CASTRDRGYNEQFF
abundance: many; d_gene: TRBD1; v_gene: TRBV28; j_gene: TRBJ1-2; CDR3nt: TGTGCCAGCAACCCGGGACAGACCTTCTATGGCTACACCTTC; CDR3aa: CASNPGQTFYGYTF
abundance: NA; d_gene: NA; v_gene: TRBV12-5; j_gene: TRBJ1-5; CDR3nt: TGTGCTAGTGGACAGGGCAATCAGCCCCAGCATTTT; CDR3aa: CASGQGNQPQHF
abundance: few; d_gene: NA; v_gene: TRBV5-5; j_gene: TRBJ2-7; CDR3nt: TGTGCCAGCAGCTTTACGAGCGAGCAGTACTTC; CDR3aa: CASSFTSEQYF
abundance: many; d_gene: NA; v_gene: TRBV18; j_gene: TRBJ1-1; CDR3nt: TGTGCCAGCTCACCACCAAGCCCCCACCCTGAAGCTTTCTTT; CDR3aa: CASSPPSPHPEAFF
abundance: many; d_gene: TRBD2; v_gene: TRBV7-9; j_gene: TRBJ2-5; CDR3nt: TGTGCCAGCACAGGACTAGGAGAGACCCAGTACTTC; CDR3aa: CASTGLGETQYF
abundance: NA; d_gene: NA; v_gene: TRBV7-9; j_gene: TRBJ2-3; CDR3nt: TGTGCCAGCAGCTTAGTAGTTCGGGGGGCAAGAGATACGCAGTATTTT; CDR3aa: CASSLVVRGARDTQYF
abundance: NA; d_gene: TRBD2; v_gene: TRBV2; j_gene: TRBJ2-3; CDR3nt: TGTGCCAGCAGGAGGACTAGCGGGAGGGGAGATACGCAGTATTTT; CDR3aa: CASRRTSGRGDTQYF
abundance: many; d_gene: NA; v_gene: TRBV20-1; j_gene: TRBJ2-7; CDR3nt: TGCAGTGCTGGAGGTGCTAGCCGGGCTGTGTACGAGCAGTACTTC; CDR3aa: CSAGGASRAVYEQYF
abundance: many; d_gene: NA; v_gene: TRBV28; j_gene: TRBJ1-2; CDR3nt: TGTGCCAGCAGCCCCGACAGAAGGGTGGAAGGCTACACCTTC; CDR3aa: CASSPDRRVEGYTF
abundance: NA; d_gene: NA; v_gene: TRBV20-1; j_gene: TRBJ2-3; CDR3nt: TGCAGTGCCGAAGGGACTTTCACAGATACGCAGTATTTT; CDR3aa: CSAEGTFTDTQYF
abundance: many; d_gene: NA; v_gene: TRBV6-1; j_gene: TRBJ2-7; CDR3nt: TGTGCCAGCAGTGACCGGGCACCCTCCTACGAGCAGTACTTC; CDR3aa: CASSDRAPSYEQYF
abundance: NA; d_gene: TRBD1; v_gene: TRBV6-1; j_gene: TRBJ2-5; CDR3nt: TGTGCCAGCAGCCGACGGACAGGGTCGGACCAAGAGACCCAGTACTTC; CDR3aa: CASSRRTGSDQETQYF
abundance: NA; d_gene: NA; v_gene: TRBV7-2; j_gene: TRBJ2-3; CDR3nt: TGTGCCAGCAGCACATACAGTAGCACAGATACGCAGTATTTT; CDR3aa: CASSTYSSTDTQYF
abundance: many; d_gene: NA; v_gene: TRBV28; j_gene: TRBJ2-2; CDR3nt: TGTGCCAGCAGTTTAGGGCTAGCAGGAGCCGGGGAGCTGTTTTTT; CDR3aa: CASSLGLAGAGELFF
abundance: many; d_gene: NA; v_gene: TRBV12-3/TRBV12-4; j_gene: TRBJ2-6; CDR3nt: TGTGCCAGCAGTTCAGGTGCTGGGGCCAACGTCCTGACTTTC; CDR3aa: CASSSGAGANVLTF
abundance: many; d_gene: NA; v_gene: TRBV15; j_gene: TRBJ1-3; CDR3nt: TGTGCCACCAGCCAAGACAGTCGTCGAAACACCATATATTTT; CDR3aa: CATSQDSRRNTIYF
abundance: few; d_gene: NA; v_gene: TRBV29-1; j_gene: TRBJ2-3; CDR3nt: TGCAGCGCCGAGGTCTTAAATACGCAGTATTTT; CDR3aa: CSAEVLNTQYF
abundance: many; d_gene: NA; v_gene: TRBV28; j_gene: TRBJ2-7; CDR3nt: TGTGCCAGCAGTTCGACGGGAGATGGCTACGAGCAGTACTTC; CDR3aa: CASSSTGDGYEQYF
abundance: many; d_gene: NA; v_gene: TRBV6-1; j_gene: TRBJ1-1; CDR3nt: TGTGCCAGCAGCACGGACACCTACACTGAAGCTTTCTTT; CDR3aa: CASSTDTYTEAFF
abundance: many; d_gene: NA; v_gene: TRBV12-3/TRBV12-4; j_gene: TRBJ1-1; CDR3nt: TGTGCCAGCAGGGACGGTAGTAGCAGTGAAGCTTTCTTT; CDR3aa: CASRDGSSSEAFF
abundance: few; d_gene: NA; v_gene: TRBV28; j_gene: TRBJ2-5; CDR3nt: TGTGCCAGCAGTTTTTTGCAGTTAGAGACCCAGTACTTC; CDR3aa: CASSFLQLETQYF
abundance: many; d_gene: TRBD1; v_gene: TRBV15; j_gene: TRBJ1-5; CDR3nt: TGTGCCACCAGCAGAGATCGAACAGGGACAGGAAATCAGCCCCAGCATTTT; CDR3aa: CATSRDRTGTGNQPQHF
abundance: NA; d_gene: NA; v_gene: TRBV20-1; j_gene: TRBJ2-1; CDR3nt: TGCAGTGCTGGGGGGCTAGCCAGCTCCTACAATGAGCAGTTCTTC; CDR3aa: CSAGGLASSYNEQFF
abundance: NA; d_gene: TRBD1; v_gene: TRBV24-1; j_gene: TRBJ2-3; CDR3nt: TGTGCCACCAGGCCACCTTCAGGGGGTCAAGATACGCAGTATTTT; CDR3aa: CATRPPSGGQDTQYF
abundance: many; d_gene: NA; v_gene: TRBV28; j_gene: TRBJ1-5; CDR3nt: TGTGCCAGCAGCTTATCTAGCAATCAGCCCCAGCATTTT; CDR3aa: CASSLSSNQPQHF
abundance: many; d_gene: NA; v_gene: TRBV12-3/TRBV12-4; j_gene: TRBJ2-7; CDR3nt: TGTGCCAGCAGTTACGAGTGGCGGGCCTACGAGCAGTACTTC; CDR3aa: CASSYEWRAYEQYF
abundance: NA; d_gene: NA; v_gene: TRBV20-1; j_gene: TRBJ2-1; CDR3nt: TGCAGTGCTAGAGCGAGGGTAGATGAGCAGTTCTTC; CDR3aa: CSARARVDEQFF
abundance: once; d_gene: TRBD1; v_gene: TRBV2; j_gene: TRBJ1-5; CDR3nt: TGTGCCAGCAGTGATAGGACAGGGTCTCAGCCCCAGCATTTT; CDR3aa: CASSDRTGSQPQHF
abundance: few; d_gene: NA; v_gene: TRBV30; j_gene: TRBJ2-2; CDR3nt: TGTGCCTGGAGTGTACGATACACCGGGGAGCTGTTTTTT; CDR3aa: CAWSVRYTGELFF
abundance: NA; d_gene: TRBD2; v_gene: TRBV6-2/TRBV6-3; j_gene: TRBJ2-7; CDR3nt: TGTGCCAGCAGTTACTCGGGACTAGCGGGAGACGAGCAGTACTTC; CDR3aa: CASSYSGLAGDEQYF
abundance: many; d_gene: NA; v_gene: TRBV20-1; j_gene: TRBJ1-5; CDR3nt: TGCAGTGCTCGAGAAACAGCTAATCAGCCCCAGCATTTT; CDR3aa: CSARETANQPQHF
abundance: many; d_gene: TRBD2; v_gene: TRBV20-1; j_gene: TRBJ2-2; CDR3nt: TGCAGTGCTAGAGATCTCTACCTAGCGGGAGGGTCCGGGGAGCTGTTTTTT; CDR3aa: CSARDLYLAGGSGELFF